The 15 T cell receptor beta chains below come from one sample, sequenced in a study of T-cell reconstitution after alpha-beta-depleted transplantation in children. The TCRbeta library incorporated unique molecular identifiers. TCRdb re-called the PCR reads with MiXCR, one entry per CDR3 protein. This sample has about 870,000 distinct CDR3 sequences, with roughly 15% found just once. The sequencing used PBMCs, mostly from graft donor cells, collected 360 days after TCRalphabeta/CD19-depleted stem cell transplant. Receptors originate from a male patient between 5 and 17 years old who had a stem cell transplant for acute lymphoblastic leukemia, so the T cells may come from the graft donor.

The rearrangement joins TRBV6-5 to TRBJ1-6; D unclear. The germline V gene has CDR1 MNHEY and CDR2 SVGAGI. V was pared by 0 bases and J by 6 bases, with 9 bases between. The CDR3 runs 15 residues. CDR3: CASSYSGGINSPLHF. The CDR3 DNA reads TGTGCCAGCAGTTACTCGGGCGGGATTAATTCACCCCTCCACTTT.

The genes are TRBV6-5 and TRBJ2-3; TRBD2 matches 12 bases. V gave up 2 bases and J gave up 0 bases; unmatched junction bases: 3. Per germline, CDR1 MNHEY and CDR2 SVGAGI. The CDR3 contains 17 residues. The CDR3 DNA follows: TGTGCCAGCAGTTACCCGGGGACTAGCGGGAGCACAGATACGCAGTATTTT. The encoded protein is CASSYPGTSGSTDTQYF.

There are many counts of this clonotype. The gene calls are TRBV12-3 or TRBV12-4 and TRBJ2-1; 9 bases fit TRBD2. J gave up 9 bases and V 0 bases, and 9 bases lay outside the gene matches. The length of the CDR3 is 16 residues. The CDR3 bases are TGTGCCAGCAGTTTAGCGCTCAGCGGGAGGATCGTTGAGCAGTTCTTC. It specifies CASSLALSGRIVEQFF.

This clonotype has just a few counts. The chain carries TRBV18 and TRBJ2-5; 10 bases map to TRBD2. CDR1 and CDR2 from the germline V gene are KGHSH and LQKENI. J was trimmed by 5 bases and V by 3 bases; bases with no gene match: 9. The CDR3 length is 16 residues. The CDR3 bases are TGTGCCAGCTCACCTTCCCGGACTAGCGGCCGGGAGACCCAGTACTTC. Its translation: CASSPSRTSGRETQYF.

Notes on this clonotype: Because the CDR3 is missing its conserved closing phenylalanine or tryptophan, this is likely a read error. The CDR3: CASSQLTSGSHEQYL. The DNA for the CDR3 is TGTGCCAGCAGCCAACTGACTAGCGGGAGTCACGAGCAGTACCTC. The chain links TRBV3-1 to TRBJ2-7, with 12 nucleotides matching TRBD2. V was pared by 2 bases and J by 5 bases, with 4 bases of the junction left unmatched. The CDR3 loop spans 15 amino acids. CDR1 and CDR2 from the germline V gene are LGHDT and YNNKEL (reference sequence).

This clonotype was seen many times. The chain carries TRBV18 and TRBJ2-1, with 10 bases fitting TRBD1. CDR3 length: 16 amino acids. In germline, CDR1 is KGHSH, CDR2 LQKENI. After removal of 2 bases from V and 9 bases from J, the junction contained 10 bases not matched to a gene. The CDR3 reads CASSPGVTGQGSEQFF. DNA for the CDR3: TGTGCCAGCTCACCAGGGGTAACGGGACAGGGGTCTGAGCAGTTCTTC.

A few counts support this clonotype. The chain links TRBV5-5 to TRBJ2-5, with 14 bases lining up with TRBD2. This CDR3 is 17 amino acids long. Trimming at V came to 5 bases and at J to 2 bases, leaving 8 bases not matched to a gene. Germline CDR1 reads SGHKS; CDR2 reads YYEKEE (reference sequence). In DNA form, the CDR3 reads TGTGCCAGCAGTAGGACTAGCGGGAGGTTACTTCAAGAGACCCAGTACTTC. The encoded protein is CASSRTSGRLLQETQYF.

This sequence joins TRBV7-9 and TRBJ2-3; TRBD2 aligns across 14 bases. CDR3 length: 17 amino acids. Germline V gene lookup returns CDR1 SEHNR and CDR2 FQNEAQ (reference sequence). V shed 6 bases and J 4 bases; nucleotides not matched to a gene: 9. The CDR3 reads CASRGGLAGVTADTQYF. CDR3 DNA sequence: TGTGCCAGCAGGGGGGGACTAGCGGGAGTCACGGCAGATACGCAGTATTTT.

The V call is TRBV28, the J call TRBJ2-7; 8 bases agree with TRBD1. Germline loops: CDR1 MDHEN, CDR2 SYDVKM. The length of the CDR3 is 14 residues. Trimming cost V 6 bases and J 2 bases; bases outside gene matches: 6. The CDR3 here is CASRRGQGTYEQYF. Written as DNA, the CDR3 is TGTGCCAGCAGACGAGGACAGGGCACCTACGAGCAGTACTTC.

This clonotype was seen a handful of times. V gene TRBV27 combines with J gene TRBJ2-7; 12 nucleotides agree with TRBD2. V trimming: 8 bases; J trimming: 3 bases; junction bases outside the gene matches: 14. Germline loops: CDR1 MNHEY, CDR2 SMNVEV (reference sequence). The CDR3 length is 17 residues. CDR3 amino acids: CASLLAGGLRPNYEQYF. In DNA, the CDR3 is TGTGCCAGCCTACTAGCGGGAGGACTACGTCCGAACTACGAGCAGTACTTC.

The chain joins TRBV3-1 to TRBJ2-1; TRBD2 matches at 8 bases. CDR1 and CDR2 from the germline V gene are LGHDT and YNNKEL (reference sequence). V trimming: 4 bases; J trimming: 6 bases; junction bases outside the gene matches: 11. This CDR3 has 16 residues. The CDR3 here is CASSRKLAEVSNEQFF. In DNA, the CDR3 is TGTGCCAGCAGCCGAAAACTAGCGGAGGTCTCCAATGAGCAGTTCTTC.

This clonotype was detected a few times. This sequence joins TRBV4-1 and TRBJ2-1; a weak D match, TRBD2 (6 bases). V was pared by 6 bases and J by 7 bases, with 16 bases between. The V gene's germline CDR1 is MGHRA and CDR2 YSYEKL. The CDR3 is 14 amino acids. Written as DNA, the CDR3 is TGCGCCAGCAGAATAATGGGGGGAATGAATGAGCAGTTCTTC. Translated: CASRIMGGMNEQFF.

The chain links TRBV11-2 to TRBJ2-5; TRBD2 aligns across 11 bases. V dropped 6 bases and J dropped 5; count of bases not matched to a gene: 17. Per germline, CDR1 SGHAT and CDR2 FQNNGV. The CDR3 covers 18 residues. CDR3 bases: TGTGCCAGCAGACGCCCGCATGGGACTAGCGGCCGGCGGGAGACCCAGTACTTC. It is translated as CASRRPHGTSGRRETQYF.

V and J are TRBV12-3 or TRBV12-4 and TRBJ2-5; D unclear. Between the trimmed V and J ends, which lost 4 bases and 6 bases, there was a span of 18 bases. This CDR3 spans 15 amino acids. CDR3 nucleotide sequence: TGTGCCAGCAGTTCAGAGTCCCGCGGATGGCAGACCCAGTACTTC. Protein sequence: CASSSESRGWQTQYF.

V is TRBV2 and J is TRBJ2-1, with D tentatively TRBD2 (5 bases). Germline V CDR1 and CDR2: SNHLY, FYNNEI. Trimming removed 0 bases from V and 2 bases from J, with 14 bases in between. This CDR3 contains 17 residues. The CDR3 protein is CASSEARGLPTYNEQFF. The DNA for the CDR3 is TGTGCCAGCAGTGAAGCGCGCGGACTCCCGACCTACAATGAGCAGTTCTTC.